This T cell receptor (beta chain) is from a study of T cell responses to AZD1222 COVID-19 vaccine (dated by TCRdb to 2020 to 2023). At the level of the whole study: Because spike-specific TCR depth and breadth did not differ between the two schedules, AZD1222 recipients who got a second dose at roughly 4 weeks were pooled with those who got a second dose at roughly 12 weeks. A total of 230 to 250 trial participants underwent TCR sequencing, of whom 200 to 220 received two doses of AZD1222 and some 25 received two doses of the MenACWY control vaccine. Enrollment into the trials was organized by age into subgroups of 18-55, 56-69 and 70-plus years, and those subgroups contained roughly 150, 30 and 60 TCR-sequenced participants, respectively.

Study-wide conclusions, independent of this receptor: Participants were mostly white British, with more females than males. The authors suggested clonal diversity may have been underestimated. Conclusions about previously exposed vaccinees are limited, since just six AZD1222 recipients were seropositive for SARS-CoV-2 at baseline. In the small 56-69-year group, the increase in depth fell short of significance, most likely because of low power. After two AZD1222 doses, both the breadth and the depth of spike-specific TCRs were significantly higher than at day 0 and than in MenACWY recipients. Because no samples from the day 14 peak response were available, repertoires could be characterized only after the peak T cell response. Nearly half of unique spike-specific TCRs reportedly recognized epitopes outside regions mutated in the B.1.351 and B.1.1.7 variants. The vaccine-associated CD4 TCRs covered the entire spike protein, and the dominant responses fell in regions 160-218 and 743-854.

The CDR3 regions of human TCRbeta chains were analyzed by immunosequencing. In the authors' own workflow: TCRs in the repertoires were compared against a reference library of SARS-CoV-2-specific TCRs that had been generated with the MIRA antigen-specificity platform. Breadth meant the fraction of unique TCRs that were SARS-CoV-2-associated, whereas depth meant the fraction of total T cells that were SARS-CoV-2-associated. Each spike-specific TCR was assigned to its reactive spike region and to a CD4 or CD8 class using the MIRA data. Log10-transformed breadth and depth values were compared by one-way ANOVA with Sidak's multiple comparisons tests. TCRdb mirrors the immuneACCESS table, restricted to in-frame sequences. Some clones are absent from its copies; in checked studies, under half trace to an unresolved V gene, and the reason for the others is unknown. The V and J calls and clone size were taken over from that table, and D and trimming were inferred from the DNA. The sample has 89,000 or so clones on record, 70% to 90% of them singletons. About 7.5% of the sample lies in the top ten.

At the junction V is shortened by 7 bases and J by 14 bases; bases outside the gene matches: 23. Including cysteine and phenylalanine, the CDR3 has 19 amino acids. Only CDR3 DNA remains: 57 bases, in frame from the first base. CDR1 and CDR2 were assigned from the germline V gene (reference sequence) as MNHEY and SMNVEV. For this clone: Its cognate antigen has yet to be identified. No quality values exist for individual bases; no much larger clone is one base distant.

The sample's time point, from its label and the paper: baseline before first vaccination. Vaccinee samples came from UK trials COV001 and COV002, including a single-blind randomized controlled phase 2/3 trial of AZD1222 (ChAdOx1 nCoV-19) in healthy adults. Trial participant PBMC samples were collected at day 0 and day 28 after the second dose for TCRbeta chain sequencing. Recombination linked TRBV27 to TRBJ2-1; 16 bases in the junction line up with TRBD2. Sequenced here: peripheral blood, sampled on day 0 of AZD1222 vaccination. This TCR was recovered from an adult in good health. The nucleotides are TGTGCCAGCAAAGTCCGCCGGATGGGGGGGACTAGCGGGAGGGCCGCAGAGTTCTTC. Its amino acids are CASKVRRMGGTSGRAAEFF.